This T cell receptor beta chain is from a study of blood T cell repertoires in COVID-19. Looking at the study overall: Acute and convalescent COVID-19 specimens originated in the United States, Italy and Spain.

In the original analysis: How many nucleated cells were present was estimated from reference gene primer amplification. Produced via immunoSEQ multiplex PCR; TCRdb's table is partial and in-frame only. The V and J calls and the clone size are those of that table, but D and trimming were determined from the DNA. The table has approximately 60,000 clones, 60% to 85% seen once. The CDR3 contains 15 residues. Germline V gene lookup returns CDR1 MNHEY and CDR2 SMNVEV (reference sequence). V was pared by 0 bases and J by 5 bases, with 11 bases between. Material for sequencing was peripheral blood. V gene TRBV27 combines with J gene TRBJ1-5; D might be TRBD1 (5 bases). This TCR derives from a man between 60 and 70 years old with acute or convalescent COVID-19. CDR3 nucleotides: TGTGCCAGCAGTTTATCCCCGGGGGAAGATCAGCCCCAGCATTTT. This translates into CASSLSPGEDQPQHF.